Listed below are T cell receptor beta chains from one sample, sequenced in a study of CD8+CD57+ T cells in acquired aplastic anemia. MiXCR was run by TCRdb on the reads, yielding one entry per CDR3 protein. The sample contains 400,000 to 450,000 distinct CDR3 sequences, 65% to 75% of which appear only once. Sequenced: sorted CD4+, CD8+, or CD8+CD57+ T cells (not recorded which) from PBMCs. These receptors were obtained from a human donor in good health, serving as a control. The CDR3 runs from the conserved cysteine through the conserved F or W. Each record gives: clone size, V gene, CDR3 length, D gene, J gene, CDR3 protein, CDR3 DNA. D genes are given only for firm matches. Clone size appears in some rows only: once, few, many, or a class for an expanded clone.

size: .; V: TRBV9; length: 14; D: .; J: TRBJ2-3; CDR3: CASSVSTYTDTQYF; DNA: TGTGCCAGCAGCGTCTCTACATACACAGATACGCAGTATTTT
size: .; V: TRBV9; length: 14; D: .; J: TRBJ1-1; CDR3: CASSAYQGQGEAFF; DNA: TGTGCCAGCAGCGCCTACCAAGGCCAGGGTGAAGCTTTCTTT
size: .; V: TRBV7-2; length: 12; D: .; J: TRBJ2-7; CDR3: CASSLGCYEKYF; DNA: TGTGCCAGCAGCTTAGGATGCTACGAGAAGTACTTC
size: .; V: TRBV12-3/TRBV12-4; length: 14; D: TRBD1; J: TRBJ2-7; CDR3: CASSATGASYEQYF; DNA: TGTGCCAGCAGTGCAACAGGGGCTTCTTACGAGCAGTACTTC
size: once; V: TRBV15; length: 14; D: .; J: TRBJ1-2; CDR3: CASSWVGGNYGYTF; DNA: TGTGCCAGCAGCTGGGTAGGGGGTAACTATGGCTACACCTTC
size: many; V: TRBV4-1; length: 16; D: .; J: TRBJ1-2; CDR3: CASSQVRRAPYYGYTF; DNA: TGCGCCAGCAGCCAAGTGAGGAGAGCGCCCTACTATGGCTACACCTTC
size: many; V: TRBV12-3/TRBV12-4; length: 15; D: .; J: TRBJ2-3; CDR3: CASSFRGGGSDTQYF; DNA: TGTGCCAGCAGTTTTAGAGGGGGAGGGTCAGATACGCAGTATTTT
size: .; V: TRBV2; length: 13; D: .; J: TRBJ1-1; CDR3: CASAVGGALGAFF; DNA: TGTGCCAGCGCAGTGGGGGGGGCGCTTGGGGCTTTCTTT
size: .; V: TRBV7-6; length: 13; D: .; J: TRBJ1-6; CDR3: CASSLGSATPLHF; DNA: TGTGCCAGCAGCTTAGGTTCCGCCACACCCCTCCACTTT
size: .; V: TRBV9; length: 17; D: TRBD2; J: TRBJ2-7; CDR3: CASSVGDSGELNYEQYF; DNA: TGTGCCAGCAGCGTAGGCGATAGCGGGGAACTGAACTACGAGCAGTACTTC
size: .; V: TRBV13; length: 14; D: .; J: TRBJ1-6; CDR3: CASSLIGQKSPLHF; DNA: TGTGCCAGCAGCTTAATCGGACAGAAGTCACCCCTCCACTTT
size: .; V: TRBV4-1; length: 14; D: .; J: TRBJ1-2; CDR3: CASRIEGAGYGYTF; DNA: TGCGCCAGCAGAATCGAGGGTGCCGGCTATGGCTACACCTTC
size: .; V: TRBV7-2; length: 17; D: TRBD1; J: TRBJ1-2; CDR3: CASSIDRGWSTIYGYTF; DNA: TGTGCCAGCAGCATTGACAGGGGGTGGTCGACTATCTATGGCTACACCTTC
size: many; V: TRBV29-1; length: 11; D: .; J: TRBJ1-2; CDR3: CSVEEPAAYTF; DNA: TGCAGCGTTGAAGAACCCGCAGCCTACACCTTC
size: .; V: TRBV6-5; length: 19; D: TRBD1; J: TRBJ1-5; CDR3: CASRRPGQWALIGNQPQHF; DNA: TGTGCCAGCAGACGTCCGGGACAGTGGGCCCTTATTGGCAATCAGCCCCAGCATTTT
size: .; V: TRBV20-1; length: 15; D: TRBD2; J: TRBJ2-3; CDR3: CSARTGRGAADTQYF; DNA: TGCAGTGCCAGAACGGGGCGGGGGGCCGCAGATACGCAGTATTTT
size: .; V: TRBV7-9; length: 15; D: .; J: TRBJ1-1; CDR3: CASSSKTGSFNAAFF; DNA: TGCGCCAGCAGCTCGAAGACGGGTTCTTTCAACGCGGCTTTCTTT
size: .; V: TRBV7-3; length: 13; D: TRBD1; J: TRBJ2-7; CDR3: CASSWDSHHEQYF; DNA: TGCGCCAGCAGCTGGGACAGCCACCACGAGCAGTACTTC
size: few; V: TRBV3-2; length: 16; D: .; J: TRBJ2-7; CDR3: CASSQVCRGGPYEQYF; DNA: TGTGCCAGCAGCCAAGTGTGTCGGGGGGGACCCTACGAGCAGTACTTC
size: .; V: TRBV10-3; length: 14; D: TRBD2; J: TRBJ2-5; CDR3: CAIRASGVEETQYF; DNA: TGTGCCATCAGGGCTAGCGGGGTGGAAGAGACCCAGTACTTC
size: few; V: TRBV10-3; length: 13; D: .; J: TRBJ2-2; CDR3: CAISGTESGELFF; DNA: TGTGCCATCAGTGGGACAGAATCCGGGGAGCTGTTTTTT
size: .; V: TRBV19; length: 14; D: .; J: TRBJ1-3; CDR3: CASRSSRSGNTIYF; DNA: TGTGCCAGTAGGTCGAGTCGCTCTGGAAACACCATATATTTT
size: many; V: TRBV20-1; length: 11; D: .; J: TRBJ2-3; CDR3: CSASPYDTQYF; DNA: TGCAGTGCTAGTCCTTACGATACGCAGTATTTT
size: .; V: TRBV9; length: 14; D: .; J: TRBJ2-7; CDR3: CASSVGWGGHDEHF; DNA: TGTGCCAGCAGCGTCGGGTGGGGGGGCCACGATGAGCACTTC
size: .; V: TRBV15; length: 14; D: .; J: TRBJ1-1; CDR3: CATRSMTVNAEAFF; DNA: TGTGCCACCCGGTCCATGACCGTGAACGCTGAAGCTTTCTTT
size: .; V: TRBV25-1; length: 15; D: .; J: TRBJ1-2; CDR3: CASSELGPGPYGYTF; DNA: TGTGCCAGCAGTGAATTGGGCCCAGGGCCCTATGGCTACACCTTC
size: many; V: TRBV5-8; length: 15; D: TRBD2; J: TRBJ2-6; CDR3: CASSFGRTGANVLTF; DNA: TGTGCCAGCAGCTTCGGGAGGACTGGGGCCAACGTCCTGACTTTC
size: .; V: TRBV7-2; length: 17; D: .; J: TRBJ2-3; CDR3: CASSLNGGWGHEQTQYF; DNA: TGTGCCAGCAGCCTAAATGGGGGATGGGGCCACGAGCAGACGCAGTATTTT
size: .; V: TRBV4-1; length: 17; D: .; J: TRBJ1-1; CDR3: CASSQDLAGGREQVAFF; DNA: TGCGCCAGCAGCCAAGACCTAGCGGGGGGGCGTGAGCAGGTAGCTTTCTTT
size: .; V: TRBV19; length: 15; D: .; J: TRBJ1-6; CDR3: CASSIRGAYNSPLHF; DNA: TGTGCCAGCAGCATACGCGGCGCCTATAATTCACCCCTCCACTTT
size: .; V: TRBV7-2; length: 14; D: .; J: TRBJ1-2; CDR3: CASSWVGESRGYTF; DNA: TGCGCCAGCAGCTGGGTGGGGGAGAGCCGTGGCTACACCTTC
size: .; V: TRBV19; length: 14; D: .; J: TRBJ1-1; CDR3: CASSVTAMNTEAFF; DNA: TGTGCCAGCAGTGTAACCGCCATGAACACTGAAGCTTTCTTT
size: .; V: TRBV11-1; length: 17; D: TRBD2; J: TRBJ2-5; CDR3: CASSLPWGAGGKETQYF; DNA: TGTGCCAGCAGCTTACCCTGGGGAGCGGGGGGGAAAGAGACCCAGTACTTC
size: many; V: TRBV24-1; length: 13; D: TRBD2; J: TRBJ2-1; CDR3: CATSDNAGVEQFF; DNA: TGTGCCACCAGTGATAATGCGGGGGTTGAGCAGTTCTTC
size: .; V: TRBV12-3/TRBV12-4; length: 15; D: TRBD1; J: TRBJ2-7; CDR3: CASSGTGDASYEQYF; DNA: TGTGCCAGCAGCGGGACAGGGGATGCCTCCTACGAGCAGTACTTC
size: .; V: TRBV2; length: 15; D: .; J: TRBJ2-5; CDR3: CASSEAITFLETQYF; DNA: TGTGCCAGCAGTGAAGCGATTACTTTCCTGGAGACCCAGTACTTC
size: many; V: TRBV20-1; length: 13; D: .; J: TRBJ2-7; CDR3: CSATTFRRDEQYF; DNA: TGCAGTGCCACCACCTTCCGACGCGACGAGCAGTACTTC
size: many; V: TRBV7-9; length: 12; D: .; J: TRBJ1-1; CDR3: CASSRDARGAFF; DNA: TGTGCCAGCAGCCGGGACGCGCGGGGGGCTTTCTTT
size: .; V: TRBV7-3; length: 14; D: TRBD1; J: TRBJ1-3; CDR3: CASRWTGDGNTIDF; DNA: TGTGCTAGCAGGTGGACAGGGGACGGAAACACCATAGATTTT
size: .; V: TRBV7-2; length: 14; D: .; J: TRBJ2-7; CDR3: CASSPRTRSYEQYF; DNA: TGTGCCAGCAGCCCCCGGACAAGATCCTACGAGCAGTACTTC
size: once; V: TRBV7-2; length: 14; D: .; J: TRBJ1-2; CDR3: CASSLGMATYGPTF; DNA: TGTGCCAGCAGTCTCGGGATGGCGACCTATGGCCCCACCTTC
size: .; V: TRBV9; length: 16; D: TRBD1; J: TRBJ1-6; CDR3: CASGLDGDRGNSPLHF; DNA: TGTGCCAGCGGCTTAGATGGTGACAGGGGTAATTCTCCCCTCCACTTT
size: many; V: TRBV4-3; length: 19; D: TRBD2; J: TRBJ2-1; CDR3: CASSQDSGRTSGGTYEQFF; DNA: TGCGCCAGCAGCCAAGATTCCGGTAGGACTAGCGGGGGAACCTATGAGCAGTTCTTC
size: .; V: TRBV7-9; length: 15; D: .; J: TRBJ1-1; CDR3: CASSPSTDMNTEAFF; DNA: TGTGCCAGCAGTCCCTCGACAGATATGAACACTGAAGCTTTCTTT
size: .; V: TRBV25-1; length: 18; D: .; J: TRBJ2-1; CDR3: CASSQADYAKLGYNGQFF; DNA: TGTGCCAGCAGCCAAGCCGATTACGCCAAACTGGGATACAATGGGCAGTTCTTC
size: .; V: TRBV5-1; length: 14; D: .; J: TRBJ2-1; CDR3: CASSVGGPGHEQFF; DNA: TGCGCCAGCAGCGTAGGCGGCCCGGGGCATGAGCAGTTCTTC
size: .; V: TRBV20-1; length: 14; D: .; J: TRBJ2-5; CDR3: CSARDTVVQETQYF; DNA: TGCAGTGCTAGAGACACGGTGGTCCAAGAGACCCAGTACTTC
size: .; V: TRBV7-3; length: 13; D: .; J: TRBJ1-1; CDR3: CASSSGHNTEAFF; DNA: TGTGCCAGCAGCTCCGGACATAACACTGAAGCTTTCTTT